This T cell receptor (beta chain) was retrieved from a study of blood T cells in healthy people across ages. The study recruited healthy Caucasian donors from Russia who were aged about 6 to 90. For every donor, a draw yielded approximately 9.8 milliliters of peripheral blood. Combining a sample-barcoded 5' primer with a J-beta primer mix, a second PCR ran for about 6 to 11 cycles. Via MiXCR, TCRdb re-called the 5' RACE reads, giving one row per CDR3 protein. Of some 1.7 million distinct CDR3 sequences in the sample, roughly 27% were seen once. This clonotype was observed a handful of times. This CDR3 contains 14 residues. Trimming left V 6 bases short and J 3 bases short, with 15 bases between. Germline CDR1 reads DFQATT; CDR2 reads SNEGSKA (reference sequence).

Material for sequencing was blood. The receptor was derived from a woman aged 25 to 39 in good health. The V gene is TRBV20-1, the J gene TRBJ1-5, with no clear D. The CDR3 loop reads CSARIGSPNQPQHF. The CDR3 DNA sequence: TGCAGTGCAAGAATTGGAAGCCCCAATCAGCCCCAGCATTTT.